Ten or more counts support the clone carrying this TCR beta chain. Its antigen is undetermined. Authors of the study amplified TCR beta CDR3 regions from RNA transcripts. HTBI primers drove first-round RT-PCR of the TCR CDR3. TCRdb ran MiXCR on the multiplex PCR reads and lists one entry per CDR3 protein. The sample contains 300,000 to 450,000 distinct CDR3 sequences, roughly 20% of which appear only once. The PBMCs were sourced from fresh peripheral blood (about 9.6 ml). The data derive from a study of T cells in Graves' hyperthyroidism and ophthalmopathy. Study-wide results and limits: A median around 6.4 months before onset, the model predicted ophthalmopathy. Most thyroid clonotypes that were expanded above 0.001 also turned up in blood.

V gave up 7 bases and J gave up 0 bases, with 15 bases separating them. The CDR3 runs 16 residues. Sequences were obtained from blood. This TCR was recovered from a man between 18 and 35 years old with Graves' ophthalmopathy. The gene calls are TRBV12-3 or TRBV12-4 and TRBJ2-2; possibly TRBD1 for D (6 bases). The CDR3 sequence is CASTLATGSNTGELFF. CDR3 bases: TGTGCCAGCACCCTCGCCACAGGGTCGAACACCGGGGAGCTGTTTTTT.